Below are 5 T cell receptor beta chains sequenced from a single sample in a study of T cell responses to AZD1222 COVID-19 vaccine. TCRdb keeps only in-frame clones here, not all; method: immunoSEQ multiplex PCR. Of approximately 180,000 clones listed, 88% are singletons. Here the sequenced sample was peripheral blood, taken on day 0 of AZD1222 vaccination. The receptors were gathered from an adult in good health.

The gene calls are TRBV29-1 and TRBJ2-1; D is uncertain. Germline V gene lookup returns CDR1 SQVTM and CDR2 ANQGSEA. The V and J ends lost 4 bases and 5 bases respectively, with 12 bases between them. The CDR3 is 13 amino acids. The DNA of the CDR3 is TGCAGCGTTGTTAAAGGCGTTAACAATGAGCAGTTCTTC. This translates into CSVVKGVNNEQFF.

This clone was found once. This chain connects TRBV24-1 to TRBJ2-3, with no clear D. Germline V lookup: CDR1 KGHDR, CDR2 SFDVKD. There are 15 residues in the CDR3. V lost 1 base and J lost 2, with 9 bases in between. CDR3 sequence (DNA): TGTGCCACCAGTGATTTACGGAGCTCCACAGATACGCAGTATTTT. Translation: CATSDLRSSTDTQYF.

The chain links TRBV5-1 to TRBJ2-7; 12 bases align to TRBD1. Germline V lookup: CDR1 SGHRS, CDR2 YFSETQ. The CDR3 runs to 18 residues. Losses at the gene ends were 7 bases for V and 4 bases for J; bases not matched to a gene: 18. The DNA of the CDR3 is TGCGCCAGCGCCACCGGGACAGGGGGCCAAACTACCCTTTACGAGCAGTACTTC. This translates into CASATGTGGQTTLYEQYF.

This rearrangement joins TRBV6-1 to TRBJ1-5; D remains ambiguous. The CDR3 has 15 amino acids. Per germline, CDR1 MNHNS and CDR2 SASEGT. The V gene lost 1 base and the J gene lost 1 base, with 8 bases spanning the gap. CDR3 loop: CASSEVSGSNQPQHF. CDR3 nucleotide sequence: TGTGCCAGCAGTGAAGTTTCAGGAAGCAATCAGCCCCAGCATTTT.

For the CDR3, the DNA is TGTGCCAGCAGTTTAGGGACAAAACACACCGGGGAGCTGTTTTTT. It translates to CASSLGTKHTGELFF. The chain carries TRBV28 and TRBJ2-2, with D tentatively TRBD1 (6 bases). The CDR3 length is 15 residues. Germline CDR1 is MDHEN and CDR2 is SYDVKM. V gave up 2 bases and J gave up 3 bases, with 10 bases separating them.